This TCR beta chain derives from a study of cytomegalovirus exposure and HLA in healthy donors. The study, taken as a whole, reports: A few chains tied to CMV proved CMV antigen-specific in vitro. Later analysis found that TCR beta chains associated with HLA were more clonally expanded than other, equally common chains.

A note on this clone: Its antigen is unknown.

The CDR3 covers 13 residues. Germline V gives CDR1 SGDLS, CDR2 YYNGEE. The V gene lost 4 bases and the J gene lost 9 bases, with 14 bases spanning the gap. The study sampled nominally healthy donors, though unrecorded immune exposures were likely. PCR used 60 Vbeta primers and 13 Jbeta primers. Sequencing was performed with immunoSEQ multiplex PCR; in TCRdb, only in-frame clones are kept and a portion is missing. In the table there are around 100,000 clones, roughly 80% of which are singletons. Input material: PBMCs. J is TRBJ2-1 and V is TRBV9, with a tentative D call TRBD2 (5 bases). This receptor was identified in a man aged 25 to 40 in good health and CMV-seropositive. Here the CDR3 DNA reads TGTGCCAGCAGCCCAAGAACTAGTGCTGAGCAGTTCTTC. It codes for CASSPRTSAEQFF.